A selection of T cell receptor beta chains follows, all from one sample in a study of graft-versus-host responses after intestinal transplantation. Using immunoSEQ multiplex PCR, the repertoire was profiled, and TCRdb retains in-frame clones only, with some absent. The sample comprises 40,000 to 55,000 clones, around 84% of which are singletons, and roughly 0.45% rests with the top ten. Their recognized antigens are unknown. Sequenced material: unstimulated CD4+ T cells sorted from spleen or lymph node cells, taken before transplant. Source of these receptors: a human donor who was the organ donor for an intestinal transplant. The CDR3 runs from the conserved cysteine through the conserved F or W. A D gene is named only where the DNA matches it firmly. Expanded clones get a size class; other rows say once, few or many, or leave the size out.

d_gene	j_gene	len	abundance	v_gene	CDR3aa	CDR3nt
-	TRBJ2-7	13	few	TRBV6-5	CASSYGHSYEQYF	TGTGCCAGCAGTTACGGACACTCCTACGAGCAGTACTTC
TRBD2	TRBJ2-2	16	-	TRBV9	CASSVGAGGWTGELFF	TGTGCCAGCAGCGTAGGGGCGGGAGGTTGGACCGGGGAGCTGTTTTTT
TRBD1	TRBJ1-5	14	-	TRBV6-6	CASSLGQGNQPQHF	TGTGCCAGCAGTTTGGGACAGGGCAATCAGCCCCAGCATTTT
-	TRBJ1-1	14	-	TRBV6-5	CASSYWGKNTEAFF	TGTGCCAGCAGTTACTGGGGGAAGAACACTGAAGCTTTCTTT
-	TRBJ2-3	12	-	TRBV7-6	CASSPGSDTQYF	TGTGCCAGCAGCCCAGGCTCAGATACGCAGTATTTT
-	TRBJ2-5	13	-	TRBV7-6	CASSMAIQETQYF	TGTGCCAGCAGTATGGCGATCCAAGAGACCCAGTACTTC
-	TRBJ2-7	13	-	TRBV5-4	CASSFEPLGEQYF	TGTGCCAGCAGCTTTGAACCTCTAGGCGAGCAGTACTTC
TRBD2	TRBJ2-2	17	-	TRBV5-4	CASSGTSGGAGTGELFF	TGTGCCAGCAGCGGGACTAGCGGGGGGGCGGGCACCGGGGAGCTGTTTTTT
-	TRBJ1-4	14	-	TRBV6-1	CASSSGGLNEKLFF	TGTGCCAGCAGTTCCGGGGGGCTAAATGAAAAACTGTTTTTT
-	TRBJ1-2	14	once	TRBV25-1	CASSDTGPNYGYTF	TGTGCCAGCAGTGATACAGGTCCTAACTATGGCTACACCTTC
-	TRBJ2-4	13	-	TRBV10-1	CASSQPPGNIQYF	TGCGCCAGCAGTCAACCCCCCGGAAACATTCAGTACTTC
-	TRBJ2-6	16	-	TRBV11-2	CASRRTTSSGANVLTF	TGTGCCAGCAGACGAACTACTAGCTCTGGGGCCAACGTCCTGACTTTC
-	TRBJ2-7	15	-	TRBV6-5	CASSYSWAGLHEQYF	TGTGCCAGCAGTTACTCGTGGGCAGGACTCCACGAGCAGTACTTC
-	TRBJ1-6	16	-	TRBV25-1	CASSELSRGRHSPLHF	TGTGCCAGCAGTGAATTGAGCAGAGGGCGGCATTCACCCCTCCACTTT
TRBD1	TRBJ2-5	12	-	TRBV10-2	CASRGQGETQYF	TGCGCCAGCAGGGGACAGGGAGAGACCCAGTACTTC
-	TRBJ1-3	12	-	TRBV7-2	CASSLAGNTIYF	TGTGCCAGCAGCCTGGCCGGAAACACCATATATTTT
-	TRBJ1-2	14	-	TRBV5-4	CASSSTDRFYGYTF	TGTGCCAGCAGCTCCACAGACAGGTTCTATGGCTACACCTTC
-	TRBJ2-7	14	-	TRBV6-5	CASVGTYMTYEQYF	TGTGCCAGCGTCGGGACCTATATGACCTACGAGCAGTACTTC
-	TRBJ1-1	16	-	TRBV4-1	CASSQGFSGRNTEAFF	TGCGCCAGCAGCCAAGGTTTCTCGGGTAGGAACACTGAAGCTTTCTTT
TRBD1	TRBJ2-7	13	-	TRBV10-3	CAISELGQDEQYF	TGTGCCATCAGTGAGTTAGGACAGGACGAGCAGTACTTC
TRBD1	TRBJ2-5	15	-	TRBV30	CAWRRGRISMETQYF	TGTGCCTGGAGGAGGGGGCGGATTTCAATGGAGACCCAGTACTTC
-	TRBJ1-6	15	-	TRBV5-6	CASSLDSSYNSPLHF	TGTGCCAGCAGCTTGGACAGCTCCTATAATTCACCCCTCCACTTT
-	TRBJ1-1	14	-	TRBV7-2	CASSLKRGVAEAFF	TGTGCCAGCAGCTTAAAGAGGGGAGTGGCTGAAGCTTTCTTT
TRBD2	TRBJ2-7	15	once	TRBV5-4	CASSQPGLAVYEQYF	TGTGCCAGCAGTCAGCCGGGACTAGCGGTATACGAGCAGTACTTC
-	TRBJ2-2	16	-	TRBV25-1	CASSAAGTSNTGELFF	TGTGCCAGCAGTGCCGCCGGGACCTCGAACACCGGGGAGCTGTTTTTT
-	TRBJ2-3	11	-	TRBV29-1	CSGTSTDTQYF	TGCAGCGGGACTAGCACAGATACGCAGTATTTT
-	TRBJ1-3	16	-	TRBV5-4	CASSWGGRVDGNTIYF	TGTGCCAGCAGCTGGGGGGGCAGGGTGGATGGAAACACCATATATTTT
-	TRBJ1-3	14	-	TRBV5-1	CASSFDVAKNTIYF	TGCGCCAGCAGCTTCGATGTCGCCAAAAACACCATATATTTT
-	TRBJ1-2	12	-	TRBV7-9	CASSSKNYGYTF	TGTGCCAGCAGCTCTAAAAACTATGGCTACACCTTC
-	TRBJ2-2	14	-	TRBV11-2	CASSLGPNTGELFF	TGTGCCAGCAGCTTAGGGCCGAACACCGGGGAGCTGTTTTTT
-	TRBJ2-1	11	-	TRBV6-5	CASSYHDEQFF	TGTGCCAGCAGTTACCACGATGAGCAGTTCTTC
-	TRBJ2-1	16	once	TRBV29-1	CSVETLVGLSYNEQFF	TGCAGCGTTGAGACCCTGGTAGGCCTCTCCTACAATGAGCAGTTCTTC
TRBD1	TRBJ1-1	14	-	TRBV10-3	CAISGQGANTEAFF	TGTGCCATCAGTGGACAGGGGGCGAACACTGAAGCTTTCTTT
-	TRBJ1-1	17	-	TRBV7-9	CASSLGGAAYMNTEAFF	TGTGCCAGCAGCTTAGGTGGGGCAGCTTACATGAACACTGAAGCTTTCTTT
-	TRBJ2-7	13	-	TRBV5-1	CASRFTGSYEQYF	TGCGCCAGCAGGTTTACGGGCTCCTACGAGCAGTACTTC
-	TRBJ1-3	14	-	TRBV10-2	CASSNTGLGNTIYF	TGCGCCAGCAGTAACACAGGTCTTGGAAACACCATATATTTT
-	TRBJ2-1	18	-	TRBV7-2	CASSLGLLATSSYNEQFF	TGTGCCAGCAGCTTAGGACTATTAGCGACCAGCTCCTACAATGAGCAGTTCTTC
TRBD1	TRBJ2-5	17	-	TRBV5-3	CARSPGGRTGGYVTQYF	TGTGCCAGAAGCCCTGGGGGGCGGACAGGGGGATATGTGACCCAGTACTTC
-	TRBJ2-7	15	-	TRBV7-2	CASSLSPSPSYEQYF	TGTGCCAGCAGCTTAAGTCCCAGCCCGTCCTACGAGCAGTACTTC